This record covers a single T cell receptor (beta chain). What it recognizes is unknown. Pooled together were second doses at about 4 or about 12 weeks. The source of the sample is a study of T cell responses to AZD1222 COVID-19 vaccine. Study-level results: Spike was spanned by vaccine-associated CD4 TCRs, which were dominant at 160-218 and 743-854. Only six or seven AZD1222 recipients tested seropositive at baseline.

Clones were sequenced by immunoSEQ multiplex PCR, and TCRdb holds only the in-frame ones, with some missing. Among approximately 190,000 clones listed, approximately 93% were seen once. Sequenced here: peripheral blood, sampled 28 days after the second AZD1222 dose. This TCR was sampled from an adult who received the AZD1222 COVID-19 vaccine.

The CDR3 is CSVAPAGNTIYF. For the CDR3, the DNA is TGCAGCGTTGCTCCAGCTGGAAACACCATATATTTT. The V and J genes are TRBV29-1 and TRBJ1-3; D is ambiguous. The CDR3 is made up of 12 amino acids. The ends were cut back, 4 bases at V and 2 bases at J, with 6 bases in the middle. Germline V gene data show CDR1 as SQVTM and CDR2 as ANQGSEA.